The clone carrying this T cell receptor (beta chain) was observed a few times. The antigen remains unidentified. The V gene's germline CDR1 is KGHDR and CDR2 SFDVKD. There are 15 residues in the CDR3. V was pared by 4 bases and J by 6 bases, with 4 bases of the junction left unmatched. Assembly of TCR beta libraries relied on iRepertoire HTBI primers together with Arm-PCR of CDR3 regions. TCRdb fed the multiplex PCR reads into MiXCR, producing one record per CDR3 protein. The sample holds around 500,000 distinct CDR3 sequences, around 13% seen once. This sample stems from a study of regulatory T cells in long-lasting Graves disease. General study results and limits: Among samples with persistent disease, TRBV28, TRBJ1-2 and TRBJ2-5 were favored.

Noted time point: newly diagnosed GD, antithyroid drugs for less than 3 months. Isolated PBMC RNA provided the starting material for the TCR library. Graves' disease was diagnosed by American Thyroid Association guidelines. Patients were from an endocrinology department in Xi'an, China. This same sample was also taken into another study, of T cells in Graves' hyperthyroidism and ophthalmopathy.

This receptor was obtained from a woman aged 25 to 45 with Graves disease. Specimen: peripheral blood mononuclear cells (PBMCs), collected at new diagnosis, from a patient treated with antithyroid drugs. This sequence joins TRBV24-1 and TRBJ2-1, with 11 bases aligning to TRBD2. The CDR3 is CATSDSGTSGNEQFF. The CDR3 nucleotides read TGTGCCACCAGTGACTCCGGGACTAGCGGCAATGAGCAGTTCTTC.